There are many counts of the clone carrying this T cell receptor (beta chain). Antigen specificity is unknown. The record originates from a study of T cells in Graves' hyperthyroidism and ophthalmopathy. The CDR3 consists of 15 residues. With V trimmed by 8 bases and J by 2 bases, 8 bases remained unmatched. Germline values: CDR1 MNHEY, CDR2 SMNVEV (reference sequence). General study results and limits: Ophthalmopathy got predicted by the model a median about six months before its onset. Appearing also in blood were most of the thyroid clonotypes expanded above 0.001.

The TCR beta CDR3 regions underwent amplification using RNA transcripts as the source. Researchers ran a first-round RT-PCR on the TCR CDR3 using the HTBI primer set. TCRdb itself ran the multiplex PCR reads through MiXCR, one entry per CDR3 protein. This sample carries about 420,000 distinct CDR3 sequences, roughly 13% of them seen once, and the ten largest clones take 5% to 6%. The source is a woman under 30 with Graves' hyperthyroidism. This rearrangement joins TRBV27 to TRBJ1-4, with 7 positions matching TRBD1. The specimen was blood. The CDR3 region is CASRIEGATNEKLFF. DNA for the CDR3: TGTGCCAGCCGTATCGAGGGGGCTACTAATGAAAAACTGTTTTTT.